The 5 T cell receptor beta chains reported below all come from one sample, sequenced in a study of T cell clonality in common variable immunodeficiency. Measured with immunoSEQ multiplex PCR; TCRdb has only the in-frame clones, and not every one. The sample is made up of some 45,000 clones, none counted only once. The sample comprised peripheral blood mononuclear cells. These receptors all come from a person aged 18-69 years in good health.

This clone was recorded many times. The CDR3 sequence is CAISIGAGNTIYF. The sequenced part of the CDR3 DNA is TGTGCCATCAGTATCGGGGCTGGAAACACC. J is TRBJ1-3 and V is TRBV10-3; no definite D call. The sequence runs out 3 residues before the end of the CDR3; the remainder is reconstructed from the germline J gene. V lost 5 bases, J lost 2 bases, and 7 bases lay in between. Germline V gene data show CDR1 as ENHRY and CDR2 as SYGVKD. This CDR3 is 13 amino acids long.

This clone was detected many times. The CDR3 end falls 3 residues outside the read, so it is completed with the germline J gene. The chain joins TRBV19 to TRBJ2-3; 8 bases are a match to TRBD2. The trim removed 6 bases at V and 4 bases at J, leaving 6 bases unmatched. The CDR3 runs 14 residues. CDR1 is LNHDA and CDR2 is SQIVND in the germline V gene (reference sequence). CDR3 amino acids: CASRRGGNADTQYF. Incomplete CDR3 DNA: TGTGCCAGTAGACGGGGGGGCAATGCAGATACG.

This clone was counted at least ten times. Read data end 3 residues before the CDR3 end; the end is taken from the germline J gene. The chain employs TRBV10-3 and TRBJ1-2, with a tentative D call TRBD1 (5 bases). Deletions cut 7 bases from V and 4 bases from J, with 13 bases between. The length of the CDR3 is 13 residues. Germline CDR1 reads ENHRY; CDR2 reads SYGVKD. The part of the CDR3 DNA that was read is TGTGCCATCAACGGTCCAGGGTTCTATGGC. Protein product: CAINGPGFYG. The full CDR3 reads CAINGPGFYGYTF.

This clone was recorded many times. The CDR3 goes on 3 residues after the read ends, and that part is filled in from the germline J gene. The chain couples TRBV18 to TRBJ2-2, with 10 positions matching TRBD2. After removal of 3 bases from V and 4 bases from J, the junction contained 8 bases not matched to a gene. Germline V gene sequence: CDR1 KGHSH, CDR2 LQKENI. This CDR3 has 17 amino acids. CDR3 loop: CASSPYRVAGGTGELFF. The CDR3 bases that were read are TGTGCCAGCTCACCCTATAGGGTAGCGGGAGGCACCGGGGAG.

This clone was observed many times. The read terminates 3 residues before the CDR3 end, so the remaining end is supplied by the germline J gene. The chain joins TRBV2 to TRBJ2-3; possibly TRBD1 for D (6 bases). The germline V and J ends were trimmed by 8 bases and 1 base, with 13 bases remaining between them. The CDR3 sequence is 14 residues long. The germline CDR1 and CDR2 sequences are SNHLY and FYNNEI. The DNA read from the CDR3 is TGTGCCAGCCCCGGGACAAGTCGCACAGATACG. Its protein product is CASPGTSRTDT. The full CDR3 is CASPGTSRTDTQYF.